These T cell receptor beta chains were read from a single sample in a study of blood T cells in healthy people across ages. TCRdb re-called the 5' RACE reads through MiXCR, storing one row per CDR3 protein. Seen here are about 900,000 distinct CDR3 sequences, 48% observed once, and the top ten hold 13%. The sequenced sample was blood. These receptors were taken from a man between 25 and 39 years old in good health. Both conserved end residues are part of each CDR3. The D gene is left open where the match is weak. A row's size may be missing; if present it is once, few, many or a size class.

V gene: TRBV11-2
D gene: TRBD1
J gene: TRBJ1-1
clone size: -
CDR3 length: 16
CDR3 DNA: TGTGCCAGCAGCGACCGGGACAGGGGGTATAACACTGAAGCTTTCTTT
CDR3 protein: CASSDRDRGYNTEAFF

V gene: TRBV28
D gene: -
J gene: TRBJ1-1
clone size: -
CDR3 length: 14
CDR3 DNA: TGTGCCAGCAGTCACAGGTTACTGAACACTGAAGCTTTCTTT
CDR3 protein: CASSHRLLNTEAFF

V gene: TRBV6-1
D gene: -
J gene: TRBJ2-7
clone size: -
CDR3 length: 16
CDR3 DNA: TGTGCCAGCAGTGAAGCAAGACTTTCGCCCTCCTACGAGCAGTACTTC
CDR3 protein: CASSEARLSPSYEQYF

V gene: TRBV9
D gene: -
J gene: TRBJ2-1
clone size: few
CDR3 length: 16
CDR3 DNA: TGTGCCAGCAGCGCCGCCGGGGCAGGGACTTACAATGAGCAGTTCTTC
CDR3 protein: CASSAAGAGTYNEQFF

V gene: TRBV7-2
D gene: TRBD2
J gene: TRBJ2-1
clone size: -
CDR3 length: 14
CDR3 DNA: TGTGCCAGCAGCCAAGGACTAGATAGGAATGAGCAGTTCTTC
CDR3 protein: CASSQGLDRNEQFF

V gene: TRBV5-1
D gene: -
J gene: TRBJ2-3
clone size: few
CDR3 length: 14
CDR3 DNA: TGCGCCAGCAGCTTGGCGATAGCTCCGGATACGCAGTATTTT
CDR3 protein: CASSLAIAPDTQYF

V gene: TRBV20-1
D gene: -
J gene: TRBJ2-6
clone size: -
CDR3 length: 16
CDR3 DNA: TGCAGTGCTAGAGAGACTTTCCTCTCTGGGGCCAACGTCCTGACTTTC
CDR3 protein: CSARETFLSGANVLTF

V gene: TRBV3-1
D gene: -
J gene: TRBJ2-5
clone size: many
CDR3 length: 13
CDR3 DNA: TGTGCCAGCAGTTATGTCCGGGGCGAGACCCAGTACTTC
CDR3 protein: CASSYVRGETQYF

V gene: TRBV12-3/TRBV12-4
D gene: -
J gene: TRBJ2-6
clone size: few
CDR3 length: 15
CDR3 DNA: TGTGCCAGCAGTTCAGCAGGGGCTGGGGCCAACGTCCTGACTTTC
CDR3 protein: CASSSAGAGANVLTF

V gene: TRBV12-3/TRBV12-4
D gene: TRBD2
J gene: TRBJ2-7
clone size: -
CDR3 length: 14
CDR3 DNA: TGTGCCAGCAGTTTAGAAGCGGGGGGGTTCGAGCAGTACTTC
CDR3 protein: CASSLEAGGFEQYF

V gene: TRBV5-6
D gene: -
J gene: TRBJ1-2
clone size: -
CDR3 length: 15
CDR3 DNA: TGTGCCAGCAGCTTGGCGGCAGGGTCCTACTATGGCTACACCTTC
CDR3 protein: CASSLAAGSYYGYTF

V gene: TRBV3-1
D gene: -
J gene: TRBJ1-4
clone size: -
CDR3 length: 13
CDR3 DNA: TGTGCCAGCAGCCATCTGGGAAGCGAAAAACTGTTTTTT
CDR3 protein: CASSHLGSEKLFF

V gene: TRBV5-1
D gene: TRBD2
J gene: TRBJ2-3
clone size: -
CDR3 length: 15
CDR3 DNA: TGCGCCAGCAGCTCATTTAGCGGGGGGGAGGATACGCAGTATTTT
CDR3 protein: CASSSFSGGEDTQYF

V gene: TRBV6-6
D gene: TRBD1
J gene: TRBJ1-5
clone size: few
CDR3 length: 15
CDR3 DNA: TGTGCCACCTCTGGTCGGGGACAGGGCAATCAGCCCCAGCATTTT
CDR3 protein: CATSGRGQGNQPQHF

V gene: TRBV3-1
D gene: TRBD2
J gene: TRBJ2-1
clone size: few
CDR3 length: 16
CDR3 DNA: TGTGCCAGCAGCCAGACTAGCGGGGGGGCTAGCAATGAGCAGTTCTTC
CDR3 protein: CASSQTSGGASNEQFF

V gene: TRBV6-2/TRBV6-3
D gene: -
J gene: TRBJ2-3
clone size: few
CDR3 length: 16
CDR3 DNA: TGTGCCAGCAGTTCCCGACTGCCCGGGCGGCCCGATACGCAGTATTTT
CDR3 protein: CASSSRLPGRPDTQYF

V gene: TRBV5-1
D gene: -
J gene: TRBJ2-7
clone size: -
CDR3 length: 14
CDR3 DNA: TGCGCCAGCAGCTTGTCACTAGCTTCCTACGAGCGGTACTTC
CDR3 protein: CASSLSLASYERYF

V gene: TRBV20-1
D gene: TRBD2
J gene: TRBJ2-3
clone size: -
CDR3 length: 15
CDR3 DNA: TGCAGTGCTATCACTAGCGGGTGGGGGACAGATACGCAGTATTTT
CDR3 protein: CSAITSGWGTDTQYF

V gene: TRBV28
D gene: TRBD1
J gene: TRBJ1-2
clone size: -
CDR3 length: 16
CDR3 DNA: TGTGCCAGCAGAGGACAGGAAGAACTAGCTAACTATGGCTACACCTTC
CDR3 protein: CASRGQEELANYGYTF

V gene: TRBV28
D gene: -
J gene: TRBJ2-5
clone size: -
CDR3 length: 15
CDR3 DNA: TGTGCCAGCAACCCCCGATGGGCTAGAGGGGAGACCCAGTACTTC
CDR3 protein: CASNPRWARGETQYF

V gene: TRBV5-5
D gene: TRBD2
J gene: TRBJ2-3
clone size: -
CDR3 length: 18
CDR3 DNA: TGTGCCAGCAGCCGCGCGGAATTACAGCGGGGTCTGACAGATACGCAGTATTTT
CDR3 protein: CASSRAELQRGLTDTQYF

V gene: TRBV24-1
D gene: -
J gene: TRBJ1-1
clone size: -
CDR3 length: 17
CDR3 DNA: TGTGCCACCAGCCGGGACCCCAGGCGGAATATGAACACTGAAGCTTTCTTT
CDR3 protein: CATSRDPRRNMNTEAFF

V gene: TRBV6-2/TRBV6-3
D gene: -
J gene: TRBJ2-3
clone size: many
CDR3 length: 15
CDR3 DNA: TGTGCCAGCAGTCCCGGACGCTACGGGGTAGATACGCAGTATTTT
CDR3 protein: CASSPGRYGVDTQYF

V gene: TRBV5-1
D gene: -
J gene: TRBJ2-7
clone size: few
CDR3 length: 15
CDR3 DNA: TGCGCCAGCAGCTTAGCATTGGGAGAAGCCTACGAGCAGTACTTC
CDR3 protein: CASSLALGEAYEQYF

V gene: TRBV20-1
D gene: TRBD2
J gene: TRBJ2-3
clone size: -
CDR3 length: 15
CDR3 DNA: TGCAGTGCTAGAGATCCCAGCGGGGACACAGATACGCAGTATTTT
CDR3 protein: CSARDPSGDTDTQYF

V gene: TRBV7-9
D gene: -
J gene: TRBJ1-1
clone size: -
CDR3 length: 11
CDR3 DNA: TGTGCCAGCAGGGTGGGCACTGAAGCTTTCTTT
CDR3 protein: CASRVGTEAFF

V gene: TRBV13
D gene: -
J gene: TRBJ2-1
clone size: few
CDR3 length: 14
CDR3 DNA: TGTGCCAGCAGCTTAGCCCCCCGGGATAATGAGCAGTTCTTC
CDR3 protein: CASSLAPRDNEQFF

V gene: TRBV6-1
D gene: TRBD1
J gene: TRBJ2-7
clone size: few
CDR3 length: 15
CDR3 DNA: TGTGCCAGCAGTACCGGGACAGGGTTCCTCTACGAGCAGTACTTC
CDR3 protein: CASSTGTGFLYEQYF

V gene: TRBV10-3
D gene: -
J gene: TRBJ1-2
clone size: few
CDR3 length: 14
CDR3 DNA: TGTGCCATCAGTTCAGGCCAGGGTTCCTATGGCTACACCTTC
CDR3 protein: CAISSGQGSYGYTF

V gene: TRBV30
D gene: -
J gene: TRBJ2-3
clone size: -
CDR3 length: 14
CDR3 DNA: TGTGCCTGGAACACGGGGGAGTACACAGATACGCAGTATTTT
CDR3 protein: CAWNTGEYTDTQYF

V gene: TRBV7-2
D gene: -
J gene: TRBJ2-3
clone size: few
CDR3 length: 15
CDR3 DNA: TGTGCCAGCAGCTTAGGTAACGGACGGCAGGATACGCAGTATTTT
CDR3 protein: CASSLGNGRQDTQYF

V gene: TRBV29-1
D gene: -
J gene: TRBJ2-7
clone size: -
CDR3 length: 13
CDR3 DNA: TGCAGCGTTCTAGAGGGGGACGACAGTGAGCAGTACTTC
CDR3 protein: CSVLEGDDSEQYF

V gene: TRBV28
D gene: TRBD2
J gene: TRBJ2-4
clone size: -
CDR3 length: 20
CDR3 DNA: TGTGCCAGCAGTTTATGGACTAGCGGGGGGCAACTGAAAGCCAAAAACATTCAGTACTTC
CDR3 protein: CASSLWTSGGQLKAKNIQYF

V gene: TRBV5-1
D gene: TRBD2
J gene: TRBJ2-7
clone size: -
CDR3 length: 18
CDR3 DNA: TGCGCCAGCAGCGAATCCACTAGCGGGCCCCTCTCCTACAATGAGCAGTACTTC
CDR3 protein: CASSESTSGPLSYNEQYF

V gene: TRBV4-1
D gene: -
J gene: TRBJ2-3
clone size: -
CDR3 length: 16
CDR3 DNA: TGCGCCAGCGGCCAGGGGGCGGGGGGATTCACAGATACGCAGTATTTT
CDR3 protein: CASGQGAGGFTDTQYF

V gene: TRBV7-3
D gene: TRBD1
J gene: TRBJ2-3
clone size: -
CDR3 length: 15
CDR3 DNA: TGTGCCAGCAGCACCCGACAGGGGGGCACAGATACGCAGTATTTT
CDR3 protein: CASSTRQGGTDTQYF

V gene: TRBV6-2/TRBV6-3
D gene: -
J gene: TRBJ2-7
clone size: -
CDR3 length: 14
CDR3 DNA: TGTGCCAGCAGTTACCGTCCTCTGGACGATGAGCAGTACTTC
CDR3 protein: CASSYRPLDDEQYF

V gene: TRBV12-5
D gene: -
J gene: TRBJ2-7
clone size: -
CDR3 length: 11
CDR3 DNA: TGTGCTAGTGCCCGGGGGAGCGAGCAGTACTTC
CDR3 protein: CASARGSEQYF

V gene: TRBV28
D gene: TRBD1
J gene: TRBJ2-3
clone size: few
CDR3 length: 15
CDR3 DNA: TGTGCCAGCACCCACAGGGGGCGAGGCACAGATACGCAGTATTTT
CDR3 protein: CASTHRGRGTDTQYF

V gene: TRBV11-2
D gene: -
J gene: TRBJ1-2
clone size: once
CDR3 length: 15
CDR3 DNA: TGTGCCAGCAGCTTAGTTGGTAGGATTAACTATGGCTACACCTTC
CDR3 protein: CASSLVGRINYGYTF

V gene: TRBV20-1
D gene: -
J gene: TRBJ2-5
clone size: once
CDR3 length: 9
CDR3 DNA: TGCAGTGCTCGGGAGACCCAGTACTTC
CDR3 protein: CSARETQYF

V gene: TRBV11-2
D gene: -
J gene: TRBJ1-2
clone size: -
CDR3 length: 14
CDR3 DNA: TGTGCCAGCAGCTTAGATCTCAGATTATATGGCTACACCTTC
CDR3 protein: CASSLDLRLYGYTF

V gene: TRBV4-1
D gene: -
J gene: TRBJ1-1
clone size: -
CDR3 length: 15
CDR3 DNA: TGCGCCAGCACTCTGGGGGGGGCTGGGAACACTGAAGCTTTCTTT
CDR3 protein: CASTLGGAGNTEAFF

V gene: TRBV7-2
D gene: -
J gene: TRBJ2-4
clone size: few
CDR3 length: 13
CDR3 DNA: TGTGCCAGCGGAGGGGTAGCCAAAAACATTCAGTACTTC
CDR3 protein: CASGGVAKNIQYF

V gene: TRBV5-1
D gene: -
J gene: TRBJ2-1
clone size: -
CDR3 length: 14
CDR3 DNA: TGCGCCAGCAGCAATCAGGGGGGCTACAATGAGCAGTTCTTC
CDR3 protein: CASSNQGGYNEQFF